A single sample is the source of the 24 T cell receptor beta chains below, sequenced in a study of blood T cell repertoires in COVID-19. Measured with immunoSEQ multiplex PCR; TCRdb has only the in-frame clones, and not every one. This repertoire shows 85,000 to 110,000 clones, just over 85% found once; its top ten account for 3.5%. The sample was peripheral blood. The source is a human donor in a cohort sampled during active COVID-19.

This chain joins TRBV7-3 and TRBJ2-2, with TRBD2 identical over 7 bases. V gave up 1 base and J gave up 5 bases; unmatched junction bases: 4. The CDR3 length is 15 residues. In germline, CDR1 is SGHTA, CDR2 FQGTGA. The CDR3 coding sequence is TGTGCCAGCAGCTTAAGTTGGACTAGAACCGGGGAGCTGTTTTTT. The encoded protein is CASSLSWTRTGELFF.

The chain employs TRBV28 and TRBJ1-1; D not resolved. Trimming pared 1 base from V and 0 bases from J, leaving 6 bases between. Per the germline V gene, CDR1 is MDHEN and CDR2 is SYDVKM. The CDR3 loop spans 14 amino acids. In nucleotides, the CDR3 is TGTGCCAGCAGTTTATTGGCGGTGAACACTGAAGCTTTCTTT. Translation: CASSLLAVNTEAFF.

The CDR3, as DNA: TGTGCCACCGGACAGGGGCCGCTCGCGAACACTGAAGCTTTCTTT. Residues: CATGQGPLANTEAFF. V usage is TRBV10-3 and J usage is TRBJ1-1; TRBD1 matches at 9 bases. Germline V gene data show CDR1 as ENHRY and CDR2 as SYGVKD. V lost 10 bases to trimming and J lost 1 base; unmatched junction nucleotides: 10. The CDR3 is made up of 15 amino acids.

Written as DNA, the CDR3 is TGTGCCACCAGCAGGGCGTCAGGGGGCGCAGACACCGGGGAGCTGTTTTTT. Protein: CATSRASGGADTGELFF. J is TRBJ2-2 and V is TRBV15; the match to TRBD1 covers 8 bases. In germline, CDR1 is LNHNV, CDR2 YYDKDF (reference sequence). Trimming cost V 3 bases and J 3 bases; bases outside gene matches: 9. CDR3 length equals 17 residues.

The CDR3 spells CASSASGGGEQFF. The CDR3 DNA follows: TGTGCCAGCAGCGCATCGGGGGGAGGCGAGCAGTTCTTC. The chain recombines TRBV9 with TRBJ2-1, with 7 bases aligning to TRBD2. Germline-derived CDR1 and CDR2 are SGDLS and YYNGEE. Trimming took 3 bases from V and 10 from J; bases not matched to a gene: 7. This CDR3 has 13 amino acids.

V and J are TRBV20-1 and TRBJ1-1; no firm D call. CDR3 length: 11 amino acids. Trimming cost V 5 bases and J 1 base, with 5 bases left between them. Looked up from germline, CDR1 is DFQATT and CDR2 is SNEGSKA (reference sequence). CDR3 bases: TGCAGTGCTCGCGGGAACACTGAAGCTTTCTTT. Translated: CSARGNTEAFF.

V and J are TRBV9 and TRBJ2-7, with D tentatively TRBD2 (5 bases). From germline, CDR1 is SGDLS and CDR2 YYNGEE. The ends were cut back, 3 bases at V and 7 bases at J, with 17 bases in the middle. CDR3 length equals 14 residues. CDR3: CASSALAGPGEQYF. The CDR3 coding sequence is TGTGCCAGCAGCGCCCTCGCGGGCCCGGGGGAGCAGTACTTC.

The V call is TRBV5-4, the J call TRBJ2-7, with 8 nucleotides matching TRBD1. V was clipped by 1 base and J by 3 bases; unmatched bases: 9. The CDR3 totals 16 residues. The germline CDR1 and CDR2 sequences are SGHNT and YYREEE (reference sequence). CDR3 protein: CASSLWTGPRDYEQYF. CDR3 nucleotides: TGTGCCAGCAGCTTGTGGACAGGGCCTCGGGACTACGAGCAGTACTTC.

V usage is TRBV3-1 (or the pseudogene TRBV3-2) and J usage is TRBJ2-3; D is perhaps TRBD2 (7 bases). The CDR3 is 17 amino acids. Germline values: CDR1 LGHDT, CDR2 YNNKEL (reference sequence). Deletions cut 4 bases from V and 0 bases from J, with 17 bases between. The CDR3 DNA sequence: TGTGCCAGCAGCCGATTCCCCCGGGGGGCTAGCACAGATACGCAGTATTTT. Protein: CASSRFPRGASTDTQYF.

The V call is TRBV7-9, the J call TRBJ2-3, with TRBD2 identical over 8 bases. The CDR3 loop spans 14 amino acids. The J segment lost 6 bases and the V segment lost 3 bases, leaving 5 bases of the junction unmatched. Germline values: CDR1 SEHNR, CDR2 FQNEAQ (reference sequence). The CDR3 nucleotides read TGTGCCAGCAGCTTTGGACTAGCTGAGGATACGCAGTATTTT. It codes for CASSFGLAEDTQYF.

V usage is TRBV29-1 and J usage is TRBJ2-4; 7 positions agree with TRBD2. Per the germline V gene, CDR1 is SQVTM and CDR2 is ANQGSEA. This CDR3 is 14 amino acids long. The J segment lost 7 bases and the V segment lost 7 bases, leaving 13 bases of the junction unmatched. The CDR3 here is CSGGSSGKKNIQYF. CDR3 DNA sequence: TGCAGCGGCGGTTCTAGCGGAAAGAAGAACATTCAGTACTTC.

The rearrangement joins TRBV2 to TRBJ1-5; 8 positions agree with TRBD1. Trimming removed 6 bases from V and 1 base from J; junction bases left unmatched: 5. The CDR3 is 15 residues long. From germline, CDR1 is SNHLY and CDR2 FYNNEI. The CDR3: CASREQGVSNQPQHF. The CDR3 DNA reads TGTGCCAGCAGGGAACAGGGGGTGAGCAATCAGCCCCAGCATTTT. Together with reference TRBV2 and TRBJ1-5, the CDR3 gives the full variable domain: EPEVTQTPSHQVTQMGQEVILRCVPISNHLYFYWYRQILGQKVEFLVSFYNNEISEKSEIFDDQFSVERPDGSNFTLKIRSTKLEDSAMYFCASREQGVSNQPQHFGDGTRLSIL.

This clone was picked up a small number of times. The CDR3 bases are TGTGCCAGCAGCTTTGGTCTAGCGGGAGCCTACGAGCAGTACTTC. It codes for CASSFGLAGAYEQYF. The chain uses TRBV7-2 and TRBJ2-7; the match to TRBD2 covers 10 bases. Germline values: CDR1 SGHTA, CDR2 FQGNSA. The CDR3 loop spans 15 amino acids. V gave up 3 bases and J gave up 2 bases; unmatched junction bases: 4. Full variable domain (missing parts from reference TRBV7-2 and TRBJ2-7): GAGVSQSPSNKVTEKGKDVELRCDPISGHTALYWYRQSLGQGLEFLIYFQGNSAPDKSGLPSDRFSAERTGGSVSTLTIQRTQQEDSAVYLCASSFGLAGAYEQYFGPGTRLTVT.

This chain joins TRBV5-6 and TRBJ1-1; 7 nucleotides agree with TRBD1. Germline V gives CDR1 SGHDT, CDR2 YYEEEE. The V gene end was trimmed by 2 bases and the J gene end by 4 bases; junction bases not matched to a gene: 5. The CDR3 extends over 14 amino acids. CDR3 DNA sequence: TGTGCCAGCAGCTTTAACAGGGGATCCACTGAAGCTTTCTTT. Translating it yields CASSFNRGSTEAFF.

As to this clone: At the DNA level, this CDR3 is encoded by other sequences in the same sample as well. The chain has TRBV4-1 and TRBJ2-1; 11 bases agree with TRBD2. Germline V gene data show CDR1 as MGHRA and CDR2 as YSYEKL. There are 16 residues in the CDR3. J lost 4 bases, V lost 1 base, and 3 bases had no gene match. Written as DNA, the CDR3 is TGCGCCAGCAGCCAAGTAGCGGGGGGGCCGTACAATGAGCAGTTCTTC. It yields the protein CASSQVAGGPYNEQFF.

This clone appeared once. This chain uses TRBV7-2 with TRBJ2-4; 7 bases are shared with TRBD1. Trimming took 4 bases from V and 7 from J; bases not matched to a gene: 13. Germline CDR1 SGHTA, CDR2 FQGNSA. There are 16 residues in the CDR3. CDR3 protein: CASSSAMGQPGNIQYF. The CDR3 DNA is TGTGCCAGCAGCTCCGCAATGGGACAGCCGGGTAACATTCAGTACTTC. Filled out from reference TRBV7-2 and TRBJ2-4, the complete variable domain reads GAGVSQSPSNKVTEKGKDVELRCDPISGHTALYWYRQSLGQGLEFLIYFQGNSAPDKSGLPSDRFSAERTGGSVSTLTIQRTQQEDSAVYLCASSSAMGQPGNIQYFGAGTRLSVL.

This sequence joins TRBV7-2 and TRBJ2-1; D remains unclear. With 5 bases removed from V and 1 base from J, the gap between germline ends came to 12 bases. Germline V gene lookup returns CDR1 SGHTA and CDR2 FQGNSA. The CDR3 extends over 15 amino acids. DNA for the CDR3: TGTGCCAGCAGCACCAGTTGGCCTTCCTACAATGAGCAGTTCTTC. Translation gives CASSTSWPSYNEQFF. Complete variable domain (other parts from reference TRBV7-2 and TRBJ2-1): GAGVSQSPSNKVTEKGKDVELRCDPISGHTALYWYRQSLGQGLEFLIYFQGNSAPDKSGLPSDRFSAERTGGSVSTLTIQRTQQEDSAVYLCASSTSWPSYNEQFFGPGTRLTVL.

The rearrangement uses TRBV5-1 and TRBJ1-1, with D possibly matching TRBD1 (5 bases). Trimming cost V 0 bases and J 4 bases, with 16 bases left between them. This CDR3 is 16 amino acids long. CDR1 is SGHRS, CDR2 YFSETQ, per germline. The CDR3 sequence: CASSLVLGGTATEAFF. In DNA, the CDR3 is TGCGCCAGCAGCTTGGTGTTGGGGGGTACGGCCACTGAAGCTTTCTTT.

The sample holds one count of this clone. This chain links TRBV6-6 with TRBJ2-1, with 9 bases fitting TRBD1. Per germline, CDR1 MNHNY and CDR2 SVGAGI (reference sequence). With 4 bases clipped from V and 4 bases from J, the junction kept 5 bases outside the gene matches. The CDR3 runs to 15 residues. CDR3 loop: CASSSGQGLYNEQFF. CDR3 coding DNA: TGTGCCAGCAGTTCGGGACAGGGTCTTTACAATGAGCAGTTCTTC.

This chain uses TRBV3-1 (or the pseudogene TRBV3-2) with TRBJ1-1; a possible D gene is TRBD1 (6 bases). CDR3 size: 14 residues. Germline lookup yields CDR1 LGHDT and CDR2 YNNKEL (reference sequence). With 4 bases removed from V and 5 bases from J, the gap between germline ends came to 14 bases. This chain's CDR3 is CASSLTGMRTEAFF. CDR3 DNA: TGTGCCAGCAGCCTGACAGGAATGAGGACTGAAGCTTTCTTT.

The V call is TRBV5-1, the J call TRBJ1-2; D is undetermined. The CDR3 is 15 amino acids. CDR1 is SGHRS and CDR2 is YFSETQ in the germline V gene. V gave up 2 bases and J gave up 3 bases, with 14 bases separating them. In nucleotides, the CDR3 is TGCGCCAGCAGCTTAAACGGTGTGACTGACTATGGCTACACCTTC. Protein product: CASSLNGVTDYGYTF.

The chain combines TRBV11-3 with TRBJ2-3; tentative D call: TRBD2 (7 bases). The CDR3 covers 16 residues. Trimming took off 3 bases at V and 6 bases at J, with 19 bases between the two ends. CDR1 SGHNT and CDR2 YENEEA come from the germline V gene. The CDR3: CASSFRSGGLRDTQYF. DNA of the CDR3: TGTGCCAGCAGCTTTCGGTCCGGGGGGCTGAGGGATACGCAGTATTTT.

The CDR3 is CAIRGLAGGRGTRYEQFF. The DNA of the CDR3 is TGTGCCATCAGGGGACTAGCGGGAGGGAGGGGAACACGGTATGAGCAGTTCTTC. The genes are TRBV10-3 and TRBJ2-1; 16 nucleotides line up with TRBD2. Germline values: CDR1 ENHRY, CDR2 SYGVKD. The CDR3 is 18 amino acids. J was trimmed by 8 bases and V by 6 bases; bases with no gene match: 13.

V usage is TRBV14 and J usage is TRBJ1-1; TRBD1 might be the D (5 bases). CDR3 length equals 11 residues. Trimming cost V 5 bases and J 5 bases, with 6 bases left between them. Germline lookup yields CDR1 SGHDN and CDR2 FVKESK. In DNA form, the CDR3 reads TGTGCCAGCAGCAAGGGGACTGAAGCTTTCTTT. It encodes CASSKGTEAFF.